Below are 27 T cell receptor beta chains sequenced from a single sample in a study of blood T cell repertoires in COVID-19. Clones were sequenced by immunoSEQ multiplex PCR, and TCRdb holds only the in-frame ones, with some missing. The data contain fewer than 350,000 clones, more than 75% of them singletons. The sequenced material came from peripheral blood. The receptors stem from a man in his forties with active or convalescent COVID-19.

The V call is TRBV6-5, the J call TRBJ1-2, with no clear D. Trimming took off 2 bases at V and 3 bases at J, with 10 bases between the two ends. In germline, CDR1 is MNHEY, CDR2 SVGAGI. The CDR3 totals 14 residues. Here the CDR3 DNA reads TGTGCCAGCAGTTACCGTGGGCAACACTATGGCTACACCTTC. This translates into CASSYRGQHYGYTF.

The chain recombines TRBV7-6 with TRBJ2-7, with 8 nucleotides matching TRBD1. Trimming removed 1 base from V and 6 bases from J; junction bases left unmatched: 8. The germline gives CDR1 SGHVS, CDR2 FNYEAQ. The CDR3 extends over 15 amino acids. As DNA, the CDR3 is TGTGCCAGCAGCTTAGACTCAGGGGGCAGTGGCGAGCAGTACTTC. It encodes CASSLDSGGSGEQYF.

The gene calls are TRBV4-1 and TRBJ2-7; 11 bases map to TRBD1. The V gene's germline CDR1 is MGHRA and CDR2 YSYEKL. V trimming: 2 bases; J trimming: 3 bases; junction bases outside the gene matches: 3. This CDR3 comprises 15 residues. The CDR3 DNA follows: TGCGCCAGCAGCCAAAAGGGACAGGGGGACTACGAGCAGTACTTC. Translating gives CASSQKGQGDYEQYF.

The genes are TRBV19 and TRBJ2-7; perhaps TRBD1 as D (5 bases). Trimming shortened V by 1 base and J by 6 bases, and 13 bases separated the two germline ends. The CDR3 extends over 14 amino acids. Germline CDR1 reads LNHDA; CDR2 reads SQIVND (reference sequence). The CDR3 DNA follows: TGTGCCAGTAGTATAGTCCCAGGGCAGGGCGAGCAGTACTTC. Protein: CASSIVPGQGEQYF.

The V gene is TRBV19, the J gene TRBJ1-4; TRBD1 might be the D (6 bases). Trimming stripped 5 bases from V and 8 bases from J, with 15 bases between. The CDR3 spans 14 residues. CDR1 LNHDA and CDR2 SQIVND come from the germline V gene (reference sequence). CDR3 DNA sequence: TGTGCCAGTAGTCACGTGGACAGCGAGGAAAAACTGTTTTTT. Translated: CASSHVDSEEKLFF. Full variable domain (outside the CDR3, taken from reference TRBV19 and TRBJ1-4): DGGITQSPKYLFRKEGQNVTLSCEQNLNHDAMYWYRQDPGQGLRLIYYSQIVNDFQKGDIAEGYSVSREKKESFPLTVTSAQKNPTAFYLCASSHVDSEEKLFFGSGTQLSVL.

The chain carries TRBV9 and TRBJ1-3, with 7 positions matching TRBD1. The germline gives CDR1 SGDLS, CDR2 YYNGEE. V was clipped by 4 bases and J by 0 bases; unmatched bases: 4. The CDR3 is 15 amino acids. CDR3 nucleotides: TGTGCCAGCAGCAAGGGACAGAGCTCTGGAAACACCATATATTTT. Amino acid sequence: CASSKGQSSGNTIYF.

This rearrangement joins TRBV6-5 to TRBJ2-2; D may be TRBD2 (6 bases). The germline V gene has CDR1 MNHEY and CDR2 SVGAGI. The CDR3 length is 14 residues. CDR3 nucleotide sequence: TGTGCTAGGGGCCGCGGGGCTTCCCCCGGGGAGCTGTTTTTT. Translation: CARGRGASPGELFF.

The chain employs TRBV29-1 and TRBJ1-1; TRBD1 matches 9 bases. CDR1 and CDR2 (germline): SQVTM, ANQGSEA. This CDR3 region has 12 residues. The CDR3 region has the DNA TGCAGAGAGGACAGGGGGAACACTGAAGCTTTCTTT. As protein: CREDRGNTEAFF.

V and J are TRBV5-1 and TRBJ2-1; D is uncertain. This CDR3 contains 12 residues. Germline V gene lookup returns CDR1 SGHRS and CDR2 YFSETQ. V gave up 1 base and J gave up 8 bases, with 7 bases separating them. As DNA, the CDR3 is TGCGCCAGCAGCTTGAGAGGCGATGAGCAGTTCTTC. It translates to CASSLRGDEQFF.

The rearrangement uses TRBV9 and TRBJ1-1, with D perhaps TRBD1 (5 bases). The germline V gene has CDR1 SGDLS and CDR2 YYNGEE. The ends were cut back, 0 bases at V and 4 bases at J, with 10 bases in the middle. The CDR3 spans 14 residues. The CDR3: CASSVGVQGTEAFF. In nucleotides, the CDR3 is TGTGCCAGCAGCGTAGGAGTTCAGGGCACTGAAGCTTTCTTT.

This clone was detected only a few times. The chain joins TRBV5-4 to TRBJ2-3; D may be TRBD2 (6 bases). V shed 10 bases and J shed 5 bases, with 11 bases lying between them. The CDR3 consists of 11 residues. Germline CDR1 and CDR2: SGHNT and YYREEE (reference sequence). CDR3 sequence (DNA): TGTGCCTCCCTGGGGGGAGATACGCAGTATTTT. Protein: CASLGGDTQYF.

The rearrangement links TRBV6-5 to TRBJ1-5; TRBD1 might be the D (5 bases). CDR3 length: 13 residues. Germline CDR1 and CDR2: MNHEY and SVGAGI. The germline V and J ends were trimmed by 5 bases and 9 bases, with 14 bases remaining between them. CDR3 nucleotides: TGTGCCAGCAGTCAAAATCGGGGGTGGCCCCAGCATTTT. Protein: CASSQNRGWPQHF.

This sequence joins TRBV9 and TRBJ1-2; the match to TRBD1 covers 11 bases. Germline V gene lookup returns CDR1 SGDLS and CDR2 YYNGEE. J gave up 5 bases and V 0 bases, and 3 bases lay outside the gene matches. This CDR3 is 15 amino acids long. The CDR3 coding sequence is TGTGCCAGCAGCGTAGAGGGGACAGGGGGTTATGGCTACACCTTC. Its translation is CASSVEGTGGYGYTF.

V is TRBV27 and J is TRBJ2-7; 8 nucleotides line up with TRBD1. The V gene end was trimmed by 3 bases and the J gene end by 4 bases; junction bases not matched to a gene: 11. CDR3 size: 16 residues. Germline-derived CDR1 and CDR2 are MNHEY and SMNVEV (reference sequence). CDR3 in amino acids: CASSLTGRGQSYEQYF. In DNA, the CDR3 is TGTGCCAGCAGTTTGACTGGCAGGGGGCAATCGTACGAGCAGTACTTC.

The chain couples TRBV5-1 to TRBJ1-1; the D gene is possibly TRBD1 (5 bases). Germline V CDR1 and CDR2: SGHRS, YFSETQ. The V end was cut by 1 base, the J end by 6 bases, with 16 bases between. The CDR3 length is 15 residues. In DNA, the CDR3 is TGCGCCAGCAGCTTGTTAGGGCAGATAGGGGCTGAAGCTTTCTTT. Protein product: CASSLLGQIGAEAFF. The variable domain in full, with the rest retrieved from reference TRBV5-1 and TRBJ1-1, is KAGVTQTPRYLIKTRGQQVTLSCSPISGHRSVSWYQQTPGQGLQFLFEYFSETQRNKGNFPGRFSGRQFSNSRSEMNVSTLELGDSALYLCASSLLGQIGAEAFFGQGTRLTVV.

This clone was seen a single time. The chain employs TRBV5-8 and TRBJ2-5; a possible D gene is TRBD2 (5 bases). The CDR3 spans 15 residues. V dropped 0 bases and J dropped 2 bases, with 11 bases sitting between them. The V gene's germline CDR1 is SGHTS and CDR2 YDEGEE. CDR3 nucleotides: TGTGCCAGCAGCTTGGGAGGGTTAGGACAAGAGACCCAGTACTTC. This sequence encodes CASSLGGLGQETQYF.

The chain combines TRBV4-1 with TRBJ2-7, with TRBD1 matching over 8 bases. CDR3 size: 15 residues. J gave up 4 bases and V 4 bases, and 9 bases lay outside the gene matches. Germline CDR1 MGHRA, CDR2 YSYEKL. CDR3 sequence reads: CASSPLDRVGYEQYF. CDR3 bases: TGCGCCAGCAGCCCACTGGACAGGGTGGGGTACGAGCAGTACTTC.

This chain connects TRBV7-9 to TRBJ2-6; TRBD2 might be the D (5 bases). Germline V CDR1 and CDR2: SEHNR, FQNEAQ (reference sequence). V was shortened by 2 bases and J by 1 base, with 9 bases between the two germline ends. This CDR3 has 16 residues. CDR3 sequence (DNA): TGTGCCAGCAGCTTATCCGGGATTTCTGGGGCCAACGTCCTGACTTTC. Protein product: CASSLSGISGANVLTF.

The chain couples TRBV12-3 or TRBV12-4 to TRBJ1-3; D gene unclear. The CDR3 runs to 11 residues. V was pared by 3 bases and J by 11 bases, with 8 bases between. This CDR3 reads CASSFGDPIYF. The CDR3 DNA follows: TGTGCCAGCAGTTTTGGAGACCCCATATATTTT.

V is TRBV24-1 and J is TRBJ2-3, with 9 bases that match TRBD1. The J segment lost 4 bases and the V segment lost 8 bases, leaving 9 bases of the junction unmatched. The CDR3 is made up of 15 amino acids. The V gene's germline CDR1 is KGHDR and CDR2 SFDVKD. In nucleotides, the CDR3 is TGTGCCACCAAAGCAGGGACAGGGAAGGCAGATACGCAGTATTTT. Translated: CATKAGTGKADTQYF.

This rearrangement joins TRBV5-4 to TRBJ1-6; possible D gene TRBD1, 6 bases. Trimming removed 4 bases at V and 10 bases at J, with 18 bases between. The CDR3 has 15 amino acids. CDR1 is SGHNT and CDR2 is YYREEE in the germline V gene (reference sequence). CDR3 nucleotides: TGTGCCAGCAGCCTACAGGGCCCCTCTCGGTCACCCCTCCACTTT. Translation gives CASSLQGPSRSPLHF.

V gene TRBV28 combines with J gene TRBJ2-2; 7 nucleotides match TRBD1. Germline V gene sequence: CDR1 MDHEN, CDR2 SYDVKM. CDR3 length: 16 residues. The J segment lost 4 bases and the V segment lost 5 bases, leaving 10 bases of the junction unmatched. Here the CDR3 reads CASSTQGIPGTGELFF. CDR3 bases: TGTGCCAGCAGTACACAGGGGATACCGGGCACCGGGGAGCTGTTTTTT.

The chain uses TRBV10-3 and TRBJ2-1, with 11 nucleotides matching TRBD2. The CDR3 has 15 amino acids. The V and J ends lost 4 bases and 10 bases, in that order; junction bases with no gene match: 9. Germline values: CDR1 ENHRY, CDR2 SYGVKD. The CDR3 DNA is TGTGCCATCAGTGGACTAGCGGGGTCCCCATCGGAGCAGTTCTTC. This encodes CAISGLAGSPSEQFF.

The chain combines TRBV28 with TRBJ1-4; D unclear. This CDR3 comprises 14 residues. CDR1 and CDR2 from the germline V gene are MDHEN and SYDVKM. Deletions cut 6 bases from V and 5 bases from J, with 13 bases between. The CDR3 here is CASRTSGGNEKLFF. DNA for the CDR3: TGTGCCAGCAGGACATCCGGTGGGAATGAAAAACTGTTTTTT.

The CDR3 protein is CASSDSQQGASGELFF. The CDR3, as DNA: TGTGCCAGCAGTGATTCCCAACAGGGGGCTTCCGGGGAGCTGTTTTTT. The genes are TRBV25-1 and TRBJ2-2; 9 bases align to TRBD1. The CDR3 extends over 16 amino acids. The V gene's germline CDR1 is MGHDK and CDR2 SYGVNS. Trimming removed 3 bases from V and 6 bases from J; junction bases left unmatched: 8.

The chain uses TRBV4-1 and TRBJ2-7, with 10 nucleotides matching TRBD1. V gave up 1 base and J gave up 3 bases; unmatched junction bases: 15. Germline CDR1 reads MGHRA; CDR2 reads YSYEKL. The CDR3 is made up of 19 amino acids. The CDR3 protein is CASSQANSRDRGQVYEQYF. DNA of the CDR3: TGCGCCAGCAGCCAAGCCAACTCCCGGGACAGGGGTCAAGTCTACGAGCAGTACTTC.

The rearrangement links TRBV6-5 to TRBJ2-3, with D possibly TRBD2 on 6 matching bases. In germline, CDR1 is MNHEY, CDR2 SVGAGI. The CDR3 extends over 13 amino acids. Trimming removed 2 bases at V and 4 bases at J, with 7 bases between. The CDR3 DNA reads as TGTGCCAGCAGTTACGGGGGGTCAGATACGCAGTATTTT. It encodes CASSYGGSDTQYF.